The source of this TCR beta chain is a study of shared clonotypes between healthy human individuals. Germline V gene lookup returns CDR1 MDHEN and CDR2 SYDVKM. This CDR3 is 17 amino acids long. V gave up 6 bases and J gave up 7 bases, with 25 bases separating them. In the original analysis: Filtering was not the same, since immunoSEQ gave junction-only sequences without quality scores. This table comes from immunoSEQ multiplex PCR, and its TCRdb copy is limited to in-frame clones, with some not included. V, J and clone size are taken as reported in that table, and D and trimming were inferred from the DNA itself. The sample lists approximately 650,000 clones; about 95% were seen once. Positive CCR7 selection of CD45RO-negative cells yielded the naive CD8 cells, and terminally differentiated effector memory CD45RA+ cells were excluded.

The receptor was isolated from a woman in her 30s in good health. The V gene is TRBV28, the J gene TRBJ1-5, with unresolved D. The source material was naive CD8+ T cells sorted from blood. CDR3 loop: CASSQLLPAENIQPQHF. Here the CDR3 DNA reads TGTGCCAGCAGCCAACTCTTACCGGCCGAGAACATACAGCCCCAGCATTTT. The full variable domain, with the rest looked up from reference TRBV28 and TRBJ1-5, is DVKVTQSSRYLVKRTGEKVFLECVQDMDHENMFWYRQDPGLGLRLIYFSYDVKMKEKGDIPEGYSVSREKKERFSLILESASTNQTSMYLCASSQLLPAENIQPQHFGDGTRLSIL.